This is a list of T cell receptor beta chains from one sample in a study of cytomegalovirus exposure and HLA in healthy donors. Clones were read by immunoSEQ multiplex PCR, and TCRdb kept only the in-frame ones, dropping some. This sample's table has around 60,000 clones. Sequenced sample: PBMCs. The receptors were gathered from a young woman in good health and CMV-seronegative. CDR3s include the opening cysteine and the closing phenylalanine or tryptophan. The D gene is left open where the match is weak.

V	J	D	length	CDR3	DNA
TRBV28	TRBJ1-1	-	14	CASSLQVTNTEAFF	TGTGCCAGCAGTTTACAGGTTACCAACACTGAAGCTTTCTTT
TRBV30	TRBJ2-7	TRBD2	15	CAWSSGTSGGVEQYF	TGTGCCTGGAGTTCCGGGACTAGCGGGGGTGTCGAGCAGTACTTC
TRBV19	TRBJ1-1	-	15	CASSITWQVNTEAFF	TGTGCCAGTAGTATAACATGGCAGGTGAACACTGAAGCTTTCTTT
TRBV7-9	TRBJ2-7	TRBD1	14	CASSLAGTDYEQYF	TGTGCCAGCAGCTTAGCGGGGACAGACTACGAGCAGTACTTC
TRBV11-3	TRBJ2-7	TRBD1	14	CASSLGTGPYEQYF	TGTGCCAGCAGCCTCGGGACAGGACCCTACGAGCAGTACTTC
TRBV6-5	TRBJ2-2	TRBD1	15	CASTSQGSWTGELFF	TGTGCCAGCACCTCACAGGGGAGTTGGACCGGGGAGCTGTTTTTT
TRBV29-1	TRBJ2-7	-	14	CSVEGLAGPFEQYF	TGCAGCGTTGAAGGCCTAGCCGGTCCCTTCGAGCAGTACTTC
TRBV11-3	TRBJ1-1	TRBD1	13	CASSLTGGPEAFF	TGTGCCAGCAGCTTAACAGGGGGACCTGAAGCTTTCTTT
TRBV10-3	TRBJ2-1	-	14	CAISESARYNEQFF	TGTGCCATCAGTGAGTCGGCGAGGTACAATGAGCAGTTCTTC
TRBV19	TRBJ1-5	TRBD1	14	CASSRQGAGQPQHF	TGTGCCAGTAGTAGACAGGGGGCAGGGCAGCCCCAGCATTTT
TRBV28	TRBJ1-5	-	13	CASTMGGRQPQHF	TGTGCCAGCACGATGGGGGGGCGTCAGCCCCAGCATTTT
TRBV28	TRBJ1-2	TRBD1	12	CAEGATIYGYTF	TGTGCCGAGGGGGCGACTATCTATGGCTACACCTTC
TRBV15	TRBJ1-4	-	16	CATSRDRGAGDEKLFF	TGTGCCACCAGCAGAGATCGAGGGGCGGGAGATGAAAAACTGTTTTTT
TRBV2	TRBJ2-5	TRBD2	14	CATQGLAGVETQYF	TGTGCCACCCAGGGACTAGCGGGAGTGGAGACCCAGTACTTC
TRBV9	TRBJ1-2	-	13	CASSSPGRNGYTF	TGTGCCAGCAGCTCTCCAGGGCGAAATGGCTACACCTTC
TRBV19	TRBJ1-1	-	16	CASRNFGTKENDEAFF	TGTGCCAGTAGAAATTTCGGGACAAAGGAAAATGACGAAGCTTTCTTT
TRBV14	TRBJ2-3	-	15	CASRMTGVDTDTQYF	TGTGCCAGCAGGATGACAGGCGTAGACACAGATACGCAGTATTTT
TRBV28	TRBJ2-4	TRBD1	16	CASSHTGTGEEDIQYF	TGTGCCAGCAGCCACACCGGGACAGGGGAAGAGGACATTCAGTACTTC
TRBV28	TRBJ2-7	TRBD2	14	CASSSGGGGYEQYF	TGTGCCAGCAGTTCGGGCGGGGGGGGATACGAGCAGTACTTC
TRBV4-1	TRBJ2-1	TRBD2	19	CASSQEVPVQRGVYNEQFF	TGCGCCAGCAGCCAAGAAGTCCCCGTCCAGCGGGGGGTCTACAATGAGCAGTTCTTC
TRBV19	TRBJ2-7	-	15	CASSIAPGKEYEQYF	TGTGCCAGTAGTATAGCGCCAGGGAAAGAATACGAGCAGTACTTC
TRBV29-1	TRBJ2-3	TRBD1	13	CSVGGQTTDTQYF	TGCAGCGTTGGGGGACAGACTACAGATACGCAGTATTTT
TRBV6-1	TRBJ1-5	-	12	CASSVRGQPQHF	TGTGCCAGCAGTGTTAGGGGTCAGCCCCAGCATTTT
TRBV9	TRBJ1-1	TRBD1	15	CASSMTGGRDTEAFF	TGTGCCAGCAGCATGACAGGGGGCAGAGACACTGAAGCTTTCTTT
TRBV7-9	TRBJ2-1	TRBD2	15	CASSLRLAGVYEQFF	TGTGCCAGCAGTTTAAGACTAGCGGGAGTGTATGAGCAGTTCTTC
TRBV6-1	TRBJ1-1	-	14	CASSEITGTYEAFF	TGTGCCAGCAGTGAGATTACTGGTACCTATGAAGCTTTCTTT
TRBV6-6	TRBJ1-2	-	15	CASSHASAANYGYTF	TGTGCCAGCAGTCACGCTTCCGCAGCTAACTATGGCTACACCTTC
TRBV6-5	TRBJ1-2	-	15	CASSRTREGITGYTF	TGTGCCAGCAGCCGAACCCGAGAGGGAATTACCGGCTACACCTTC